At least ten counts were recorded for the clone carrying this T cell receptor (beta chain). The antigen is undetermined. From germline, CDR1 is SGDLS and CDR2 YYNGEE. V lost 4 bases and J 4 bases, leaving 15 bases between the germline ends. The CDR3 length is 15 residues. Molecular barcoding with unique molecular identifiers was used for the TCRbeta library. One entry per CDR3 protein results from TCRdb running MiXCR on the PCR reads. The sample lists around 190,000 distinct CDR3 sequences, about 7% occurring once. This sample was included in a study of T-cell reconstitution after alpha-beta-depleted transplantation in children. Study-level points and caveats: T-cell numbers and diversity one year post-transplant derived largely from freshly generated T cells. By about two months after transplant, alpha-beta T cells reportedly arose from several hundred graft clones that had expanded. At day 60, the high TCRbeta diversity found in some patients originated from recipient T cells and thymic progenitors that had survived.

The sequencing used PBMCs, collected before TCRalphabeta/CD19-depleted stem cell transplant. This TCR came from a boy younger than 10 with acute lymphoblastic leukemia, due to receive a stem cell transplant. This chain uses TRBV9 with TRBJ2-1, with D possibly being TRBD1 (6 bases). CDR3 protein: CASSPRQVGYNEQFF. CDR3 nucleotide sequence: TGTGCCAGCAGCCCTAGACAGGTCGGTTACAATGAGCAGTTCTTC.